This entry concerns a single T cell receptor (beta chain). This record belongs to a study of blood T cell repertoires in COVID-19. Authors' analysis steps: Estimated nucleated cell counts came from reference gene primer amplification. Repertoires were generated with immunoSEQ multiplex PCR, while TCRdb's copy carries only in-frame clones and drops some. V, J and clone size are those of that table, while D and trimming were read from the DNA. The sample has 350,000 to 500,000 clones, around nine tenths seen once. The length of the CDR3 is 14 residues. The germline gives CDR1 SGHDT, CDR2 YYEEEE. V lost 5 bases to trimming and J lost 5 bases; unmatched junction nucleotides: 8. Enrolled through a virtual design, the participants were between about 18 and 100 years of age and came from 24 US areas. Assignments of participants to cohorts depended upon their own reported clinical history. Contact with a PCR-confirmed or clinician-diagnosed COVID-19 case occurred within 2 weeks of entry.

This clonotype was obtained from a woman aged 18-30 years who had been exposed to COVID-19. The chain combines TRBV5-6 with TRBJ2-5; 8 bases fit TRBD1. The specimen was PBMCs or T cells enriched from blood (not recorded which). In nucleotides, the CDR3 is TGTGCCAGCAGTACGGTCAGGGGGCTGGAGACCCAGTACTTC. It is translated as CASSTVRGLETQYF. The full variable domain, completed using reference TRBV5-6 and TRBJ2-5, is DAGVTQSPTHLIKTRGQQVTLRCSPKSGHDTVSWYQQALGQGPQFIFQYYEEEERQRGNFPDRFSGHQFPNYSSELNVNALLLGDSALYLCASSTVRGLETQYFGPGTRLLVL.